These T cell receptor beta chains were read from a single sample in a study of shared clonotypes between healthy human individuals. TCRdb's copy holds only in-frame clones and misses some; the assay was immunoSEQ multiplex PCR. The table lists hundreds of thousands of clones, around 73% of them singletons, with roughly 1.9% in the top ten. The sample consisted of memory CD4+ T cells sorted from blood. These receptors were obtained from a woman aged 25-40 years in good health. CDR3s include the opening cysteine and the closing phenylalanine or tryptophan. A D gene is named only where the DNA matches it firmly.

>TRBJ2-5|13|TRBV5-1|NA
CASSLVREETQYF
>TRBJ1-1|14|TRBV5-1|NA
CASSLGQTNTEAFF
>TRBJ2-2|14|TRBV5-1|TRBD2
CASNSGRAAGELFF
>TRBJ1-2|15|TRBV7-9|TRBD1
CASSLAGTGGNGYTF
>TRBJ2-7|14|TRBV19|NA
CASSIENGHYEQYF
>TRBJ1-1|13|TRBV11-3|NA
CASSFAGTTEAFF
>TRBJ2-2|14|TRBV9|TRBD2
CASGLAGGTGELFF
>TRBJ2-7|17|TRBV7-2|TRBD1
CASSLGGPGTGGYEQYF
>TRBJ2-7|14|TRBV18|NA
CASSPPRPPYEQYF
>TRBJ1-1|17|TRBV28|NA
CASSFIASGRRNTEAFF
>TRBJ1-3|13|TRBV19|NA
CASSIQGGNTIYF
>TRBJ1-2|12|TRBV28|NA
CASSLSGVGYTF
>TRBJ2-1|15|TRBV5-1|TRBD2
CASSLGASGNNEQFF
>TRBJ2-7|15|TRBV5-1|NA
CASSLFPGNTYEQYF
>TRBJ2-7|16|TRBV4-1|NA
CASSQTALTQPYEQYF
>TRBJ1-2|14|TRBV5-4|TRBD1
CASSGTGNVGGYTF
>TRBJ2-7|12|TRBV28|NA
CASSTTGYEQYF
>TRBJ2-5|15|TRBV28|NA
CASSPGDTSRGAQYF
>TRBJ1-5|14|TRBV6-1|TRBD1
CASSGDRGNQPQHF
>TRBJ1-1|13|TRBV9|NA
CASSVSLNTEAFF
>TRBJ1-5|15|TRBV5-1|TRBD1
CASRPGTGDNQPQHF
>TRBJ2-2|16|TRBV28|NA
CASSRTGNRNTGELFF
>TRBJ2-2|15|TRBV7-2|TRBD2
CASSVAGVGFGELFF
>TRBJ2-7|15|TRBV4-1|TRBD2
CASSQAGTSGYEQYF
>TRBJ2-3|17|TRBV7-8|NA
CASSLGVIVFNTDTQYF
>TRBJ2-5|15|TRBV9|NA
CASSVGPSGKETQYF
>TRBJ2-7|14|TRBV5-6|NA
CASSFPGYDPLQYF
>TRBJ2-7|15|TRBV27|NA
CASSLSRDHIERGYF
>TRBJ2-4|15|TRBV5-5|TRBD1
CASSLQGAEWDIQYF
>TRBJ2-7|11|TRBV6-5|TRBD2
CASRTSGSTYF
>TRBJ2-3|19|TRBV2|TRBD2
CASSVYRLAGGPLSDTQYF
>TRBJ2-7|14|TRBV30|NA
CAWSVGPLSYEQYF
>TRBJ1-5|17|TRBV19|NA
CASSISAAVGSDQPQHF
>TRBJ1-1|15|TRBV9|TRBD1
CASSVEGTGNTEAFF
>TRBJ2-5|14|TRBV6-5|NA
CASSYGSAKETQYF
>TRBJ2-5|13|TRBV28|NA
CASRGYGSETQYF
>TRBJ2-7|14|TRBV11-2|TRBD2
CASSPLAGSYEQYF
>TRBJ1-4|16|TRBV4-1|TRBD1
CASSHPRTGPSEKLFF
>TRBJ2-1|15|TRBV5-4|NA
CASSVVSSGYNEQFF
>TRBJ2-1|14|TRBV6-4|NA
CASSRLGRNNEQFF
>TRBJ2-5|13|TRBV28|NA
CASSPRIVLTQYF
>TRBJ2-1|13|TRBV10-3|NA
CAVSGSSYNEQFF
>TRBJ2-7|15|TRBV7-9|TRBD2
CASSLLTSGSYEQYF
>TRBJ2-2|12|TRBV5-4|NA
CASSFKLGELFF
>TRBJ1-2|15|TRBV7-9|NA
CASSLSVEGNYGYTF
>TRBJ1-5|14|TRBV28|TRBD1
CASTWTGFNQPQHF
>TRBJ1-4|15|TRBV6-6|NA
CASSYMGATNEKLFF
>TRBJ1-3|13|TRBV30|NA
CAWNRRSGNTIYF
>TRBJ2-5|13|TRBV11-2|TRBD1
CASRWGQEETQYF